This TCR beta chain was documented in a study of blood T cells in healthy people across ages. The CDR3 is 15 residues long. Germline V gene data show CDR1 as DFQATT and CDR2 as SNEGSKA (reference sequence). The V segment lost 0 bases and the J segment 7 bases; nucleotides outside the gene matches: 5. A second roughly 7 to 11 cycle PCR used barcoded and J-beta primers. TCRdb used MiXCR to reprocess the 5' RACE reads, holding one entry per CDR3 protein. The table records approximately 1,100,000 distinct CDR3 sequences, roughly 45% of them present only once. The chain links TRBV20-1 to TRBJ1-6; 8 bases line up with TRBD1. The sequenced sample consisted of blood. The TCR originated in an older woman in good health. CDR3 protein: CSAREHRGINSPLHF. The CDR3 DNA reads TGCAGTGCTAGAGAGCACAGGGGGATCAATTCACCCCTCCACTTT.